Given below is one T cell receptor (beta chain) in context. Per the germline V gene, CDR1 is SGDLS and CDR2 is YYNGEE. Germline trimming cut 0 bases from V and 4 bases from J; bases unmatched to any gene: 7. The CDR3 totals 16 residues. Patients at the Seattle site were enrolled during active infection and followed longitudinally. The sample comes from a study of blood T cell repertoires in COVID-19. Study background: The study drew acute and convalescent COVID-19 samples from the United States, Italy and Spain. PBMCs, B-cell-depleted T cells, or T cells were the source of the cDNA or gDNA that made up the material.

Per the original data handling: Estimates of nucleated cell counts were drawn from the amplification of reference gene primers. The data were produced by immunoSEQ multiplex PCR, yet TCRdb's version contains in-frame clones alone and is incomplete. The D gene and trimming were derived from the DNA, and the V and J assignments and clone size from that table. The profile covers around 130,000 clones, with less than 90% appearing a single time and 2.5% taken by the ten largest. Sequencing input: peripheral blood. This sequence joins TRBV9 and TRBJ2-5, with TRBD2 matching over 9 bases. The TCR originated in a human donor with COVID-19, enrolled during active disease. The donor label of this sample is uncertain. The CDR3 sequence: CASSVAGGGAGETQYF. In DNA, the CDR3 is TGTGCCAGCAGCGTAGCAGGCGGGGGGGCTGGAGAGACCCAGTACTTC. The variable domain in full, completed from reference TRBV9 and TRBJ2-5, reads DSGVTQTPKHLITATGQRVTLRCSPRSGDLSVYWYQQSLDQGLQFLIQYYNGEERAKGNILERFSAQQFPDLHSELNLSSLELGDSALYFCASSVAGGGAGETQYFGPGTRLLVL.